The 3 T cell receptor beta chains below were found in one sample sequenced in a study of blood T cell repertoires in COVID-19 (dated by TCRdb to 2018 to 2020). Library creation used the immunoSEQ multiplex PCR assay. Here the immuneACCESS table is served through TCRdb, limited to in-frame sequences with V and J called. Missing clones are a known gap in these copies; in checked studies unresolved V genes cover under half, and the rest lacks a known reason. The sample table contains about 120,000 clones; only one count was recorded for 80% to 90% of them. The ten largest clones represent more than 9% of the sample. Sequenced input: peripheral blood. The receptors were sampled from a human donor in a cohort sampled during active COVID-19.

V is TRBV28 and J is TRBJ2-6; TRBD1 matches at 8 bases. There are 17 residues in the CDR3. The junction had 10 bases not matched to a gene; V was cut back by 5 bases and J by 4 bases. Germline-derived CDR1 and CDR2 are MDHEN and SYDVKM. This CDR3 is CASSTAQGARGANVLTF. The CDR3 DNA is TGTGCCAGCAGTACAGCTCAGGGGGCGAGGGGGGCCAACGTCCTGACTTTC.

This clone was picked up one time. The chain joins TRBV28 to TRBJ2-1; 8 bases fit TRBD1. CDR1 MDHEN and CDR2 SYDVKM come from the germline V gene. Trimming took 10 bases from V and 2 from J; bases not matched to a gene: 4. The CDR3 extends over 13 amino acids. The CDR3 bases are TGTGCCACTGCGGGACAGGCCTACAATGAGCAGTTCTTC. Protein sequence: CATAGQAYNEQFF.

The chain carries TRBV5-6 and TRBJ2-7; 7 bases fit TRBD2. Germline assignment: CDR1 SGHDT and CDR2 YYEEEE. This CDR3 is built from 14 residues. V dropped 0 bases and J dropped 8; count of bases not matched to a gene: 8. CDR3 in amino acids: CASSLGLADPKQYF. CDR3 nucleotides: TGTGCCAGCAGCTTGGGACTAGCAGATCCCAAGCAGTACTTC. Using reference TRBV5-6 and TRBJ2-7 for the parts outside the CDR3, the full variable domain is DAGVTQSPTHLIKTRGQQVTLRCSPKSGHDTVSWYQQALGQGPQFIFQYYEEEERQRGNFPDRFSGHQFPNYSSELNVNALLLGDSALYLCASSLGLADPKQYFGPGTRLTVT.